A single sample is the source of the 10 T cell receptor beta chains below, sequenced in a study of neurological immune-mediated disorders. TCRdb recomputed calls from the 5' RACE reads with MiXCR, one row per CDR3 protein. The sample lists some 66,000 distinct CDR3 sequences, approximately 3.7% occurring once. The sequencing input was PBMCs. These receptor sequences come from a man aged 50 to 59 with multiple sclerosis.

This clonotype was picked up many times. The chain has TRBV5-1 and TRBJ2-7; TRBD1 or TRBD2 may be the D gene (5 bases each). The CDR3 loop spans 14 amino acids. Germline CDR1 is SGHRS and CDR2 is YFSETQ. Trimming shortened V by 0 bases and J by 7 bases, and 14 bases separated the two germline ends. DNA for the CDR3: TGCGCCAGCAGCTTGGGGGGGATCCTCTCGGAGCAGTACTTC. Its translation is CASSLGGILSEQYF.

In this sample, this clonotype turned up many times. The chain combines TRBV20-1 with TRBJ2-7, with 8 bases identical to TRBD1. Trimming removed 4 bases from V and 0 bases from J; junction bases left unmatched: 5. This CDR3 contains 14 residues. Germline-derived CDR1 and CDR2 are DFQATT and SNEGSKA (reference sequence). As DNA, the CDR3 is TGCAGTGCTAACCCTGGGACAGGCTCCTACGAGCAGTACTTC. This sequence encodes CSANPGTGSYEQYF.

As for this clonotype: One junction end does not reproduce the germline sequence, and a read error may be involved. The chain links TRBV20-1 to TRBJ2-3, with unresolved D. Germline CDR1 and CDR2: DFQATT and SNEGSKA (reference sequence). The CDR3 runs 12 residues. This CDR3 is CSASGFQEPIGF. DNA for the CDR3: TGCAGTGCTAGCGGCTTCCAGGAACCTATCGGTTTT.

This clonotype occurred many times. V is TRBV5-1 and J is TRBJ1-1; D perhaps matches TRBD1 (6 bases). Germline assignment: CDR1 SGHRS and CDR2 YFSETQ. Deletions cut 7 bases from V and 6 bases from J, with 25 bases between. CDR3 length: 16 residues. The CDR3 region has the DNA TGCGCCAGCTTAGGGGGTAACTCCCATATTTCTGCTGAAGCTTTCTTT. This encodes CASLGGNSHISAEAFF.

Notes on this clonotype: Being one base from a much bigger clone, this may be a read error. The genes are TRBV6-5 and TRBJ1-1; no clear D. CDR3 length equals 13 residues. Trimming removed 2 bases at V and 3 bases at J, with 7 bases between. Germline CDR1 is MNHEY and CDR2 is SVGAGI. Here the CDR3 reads CASSYMKDTEAFF. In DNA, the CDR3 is TGTGCCAGCAGTTACATGAAGGACACTGAAGCTTTCTTT.

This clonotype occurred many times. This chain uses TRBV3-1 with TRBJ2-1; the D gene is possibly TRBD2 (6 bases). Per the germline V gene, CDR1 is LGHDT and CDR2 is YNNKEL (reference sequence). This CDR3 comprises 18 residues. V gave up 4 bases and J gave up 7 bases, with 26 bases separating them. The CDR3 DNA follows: TGTGCCAGCAGCCTAGCCTGGACTATGGCGGGGTCTCCAAATGAGCAGTTCTTC. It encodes CASSLAWTMAGSPNEQFF.

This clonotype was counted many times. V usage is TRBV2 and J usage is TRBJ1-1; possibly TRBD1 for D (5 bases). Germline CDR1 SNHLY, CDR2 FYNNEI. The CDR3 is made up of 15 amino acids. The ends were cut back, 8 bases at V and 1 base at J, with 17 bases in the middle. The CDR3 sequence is CASFLRGGGNTEAFF. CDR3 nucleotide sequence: TGTGCCAGCTTTTTGAGGGGCGGGGGGAACACTGAAGCTTTCTTT.

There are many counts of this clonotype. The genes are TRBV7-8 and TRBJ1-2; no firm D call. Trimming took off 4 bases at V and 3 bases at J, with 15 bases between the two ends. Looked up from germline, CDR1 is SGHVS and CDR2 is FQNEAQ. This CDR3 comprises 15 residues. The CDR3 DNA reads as TGTGCCAGCAGCTCAGAAAGGGCAGCTTACTATGGCTACACCTTC. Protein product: CASSSERAAYYGYTF.

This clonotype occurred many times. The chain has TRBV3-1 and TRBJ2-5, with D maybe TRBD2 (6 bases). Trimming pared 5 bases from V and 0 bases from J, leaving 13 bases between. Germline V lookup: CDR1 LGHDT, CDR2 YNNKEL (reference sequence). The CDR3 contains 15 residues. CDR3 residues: CASSGGRLYQETQYF. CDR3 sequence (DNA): TGTGCCAGCAGCGGAGGGCGGCTGTACCAAGAGACCCAGTACTTC.

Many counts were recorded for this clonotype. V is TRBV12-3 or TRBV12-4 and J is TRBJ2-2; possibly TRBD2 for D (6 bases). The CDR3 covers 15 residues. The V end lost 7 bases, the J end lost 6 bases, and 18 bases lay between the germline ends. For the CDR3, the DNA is TGTGCCAGCATCAAGTCCGGGGGTCTGGCCGGGGAGCTGTTTTTT. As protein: CASIKSGGLAGELFF.